Given below is one TCR beta chain in context. The antigen is unknown. This sample is drawn from a study of T-cell memory formation after mild COVID-19. Study-level background: Across donors, TCR clusters were largely donor specific. General study points: Some clones that responded were present in memory (sampled pre-infection), which suggests cross-reactive memory joined. There was no confirmation that second-wave clones peaking on day 37 were SARS-CoV-2 specific.

A 5'RACE reaction primed in the constant segment made cDNA libraries of TCR alpha and TCR beta, and these carried sample barcodes and UMIs. TCRdb recomputed calls from the 5' RACE reads with MiXCR, one row per CDR3 protein. The sample lists about 400,000 distinct CDR3 sequences, roughly 15% occurring once. The receptor was derived from a man younger than 35 who had mild COVID-19 (a few samples of this study predate the infection). Cell type and time point are not known. Sample: PBMCs or a T cell subset sorted from them (not recorded which).

The CDR3 spells CASSPGTASQETQYF. DNA for the CDR3: TGTGCCAGCAGCCCCGGGACAGCTAGTCAAGAGACCCAGTACTTC. This chain uses TRBV2 with TRBJ2-5; TRBD1 agrees at 7 bases. Germline V gene data show CDR1 as SNHLY and CDR2 as FYNNEI. The CDR3 has 15 residues. The V and J ends lost 6 bases and 2 bases, in that order; junction bases with no gene match: 9.